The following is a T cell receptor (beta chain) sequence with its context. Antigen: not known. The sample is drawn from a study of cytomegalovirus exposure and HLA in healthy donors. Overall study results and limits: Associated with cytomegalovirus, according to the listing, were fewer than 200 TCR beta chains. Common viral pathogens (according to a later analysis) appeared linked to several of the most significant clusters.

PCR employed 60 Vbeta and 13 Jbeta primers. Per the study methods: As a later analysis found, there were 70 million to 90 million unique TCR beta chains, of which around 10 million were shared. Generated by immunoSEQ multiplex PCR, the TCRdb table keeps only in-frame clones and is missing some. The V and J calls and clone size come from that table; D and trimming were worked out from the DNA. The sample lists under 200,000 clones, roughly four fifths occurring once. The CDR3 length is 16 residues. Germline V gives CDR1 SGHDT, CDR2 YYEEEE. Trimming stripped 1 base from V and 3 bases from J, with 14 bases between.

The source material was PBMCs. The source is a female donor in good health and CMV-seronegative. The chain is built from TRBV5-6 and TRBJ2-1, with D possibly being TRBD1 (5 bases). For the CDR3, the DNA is TGTGCCAGCAGCTTGTGGGGAAGGGGTCTCTACAATGAGCAGTTCTTC. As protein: CASSLWGRGLYNEQFF.